This T cell receptor beta chain was identified during a study of identical twins. Trimming took 7 bases from V and 7 from J; bases not matched to a gene: 15. CDR1 is SGHRS and CDR2 is YFSETQ in the germline V gene. CDR3 length: 15 amino acids. TCRdb called the 5' RACE reads again in MiXCR, with one record for every CDR3 protein. The repertoire holds hundreds of thousands of distinct CDR3 sequences, with about 12% as singletons. Comment on this clonotype: Its antigen is undetermined.

Whole-study results and caveats: A lower insertion count was a feature of abundant cord blood beta clonotypes, with no such feature in memory repertoires.

The data also belong to a second study, concerning yellow fever vaccine responses in identical twins.

The sequenced sample was PBMCs. The chain recombines TRBV5-1 with TRBJ1-2, with TRBD1 identical over 8 bases. The receptor comes from a woman aged 18-30 years in good health. The CDR3 DNA reads TGCGCCAGCGGCGCCTTCACGACAGGGGATGGTGGCTACACCTTC. It yields the protein CASGAFTTGDGGYTF. Complete variable domain (other parts from reference TRBV5-1 and TRBJ1-2): KAGVTQTPRYLIKTRGQQVTLSCSPISGHRSVSWYQQTPGQGLQFLFEYFSETQRNKGNFPGRFSGRQFSNSRSEMNVSTLELGDSALYLCASGAFTTGDGGYTFGSGTRLTVV.